Listed below are T cell receptor beta chains from one sample, sequenced in a study of blood T cell repertoires in COVID-19. TCRdb's copy holds only in-frame clones and misses some; the assay was immunoSEQ multiplex PCR. Here the sample spans about 150,000 clones, roughly nine tenths being singletons. Sequencing used peripheral blood. The receptors were sampled from a woman aged 55-69 years with active COVID-19. CDR3s include the opening cysteine and the closing phenylalanine or tryptophan. A D gene is named only where the DNA matches it firmly. Size is omitted from some rows. Given values are once, few, many or a class for expanded clones.

TRBV4-1	NA	TRBJ1-4	TRBD1	18	CASSQDVYTTGANEKLFF	TGCGCCAGCAGCCAAGATGTTTACACGACAGGGGCTAATGAAAAACTGTTTTTT
TRBV2	NA	TRBJ1-4	TRBD1	15	CASSETGGAGGKLFF	TGTGCCAGCAGTGAGACAGGGGGCGCCGGAGGAAAACTGTTTTTT
TRBV6-1	NA	TRBJ1-6	NA	16	CASSQVQSLHNSPLHF	TGTGCCAGCAGTCAAGTACAGAGTTTACATAATTCACCCCTCCACTTT
TRBV28	NA	TRBJ1-1	NA	12	CASRTVNTEAFF	TGTGCCAGCAGAACAGTGAACACTGAAGCTTTCTTT
TRBV7-6	NA	TRBJ2-7	NA	15	CASSLAPEGPYEQYF	TGTGCCAGCAGCTTAGCGCCCGAGGGCCCCTACGAGCAGTACTTC
TRBV9	once	TRBJ2-3	NA	13	CASSASNTDTQYF	TGTGCCAGCAGCGCGTCTAACACAGATACGCAGTATTTT
TRBV4-2	NA	TRBJ2-1	NA	13	CASRSLTGDEQFF	TGTGCCAGCAGGTCCTTGACGGGGGATGAGCAGTTCTTC
TRBV4-1	NA	TRBJ2-1	TRBD1	18	CASSQAVYRGSFYNEQFF	TGCGCCAGCAGCCAAGCCGTTTACAGGGGATCATTCTACAATGAGCAGTTCTTC
TRBV13	NA	TRBJ1-1	NA	15	CASSPAGQMNTEAFF	TGTGCCAGCAGCCCGGCTGGACAGATGAACACTGAAGCTTTCTTT
TRBV30	NA	TRBJ2-1	TRBD2	17	CAWRGLAGVSSYNEQFF	TGTGCCTGGAGGGGGCTAGCGGGCGTGAGCTCCTACAATGAGCAGTTCTTC
TRBV6-4	NA	TRBJ2-3	TRBD1	13	CASSAQGADTQYF	TGTGCCAGCAGTGCCCAGGGGGCAGATACGCAGTATTTT
TRBV28	NA	TRBJ1-3	TRBD1	15	CATYSSSGGRNTIYF	TGTGCCACTTATAGTTCCTCAGGGGGCAGGAACACCATATATTTT
TRBV5-4	NA	TRBJ2-1	TRBD2	15	CASSEGLAGHNEQFF	TGTGCCAGCAGCGAGGGACTAGCGGGTCACAATGAGCAGTTCTTC
TRBV7-2	NA	TRBJ2-1	TRBD2	16	CASSSSGTRSYNEQFF	TGTGCCAGCAGCTCGAGCGGGACCCGCTCCTACAATGAGCAGTTCTTC
TRBV7-3	NA	TRBJ2-7	TRBD1	14	CASSPGTGTHEQYF	TGTGCCAGCAGCCCCGGGACAGGGACCCACGAGCAGTACTTC
TRBV27	NA	TRBJ2-1	NA	13	CASSTSHYNEQFF	TGTGCCAGCAGTACTAGCCATTACAATGAGCAGTTCTTC
TRBV28	NA	TRBJ2-5	TRBD2	15	CASSLSAGGRETQYF	TGTGCCAGCAGTTTATCGGCGGGAGGAAGGGAGACCCAGTACTTC
TRBV5-8	NA	TRBJ2-5	NA	14	CASPRARGGETQYF	TGTGCCAGCCCCCGGGCGCGGGGCGGGGAGACCCAGTACTTC
TRBV5-8	few	TRBJ2-7	NA	15	CASSLTRQVLHEQYF	TGTGCCAGCAGCTTGACCCGACAGGTCCTTCACGAGCAGTACTTC
TRBV7-6	NA	TRBJ1-2	TRBD1	17	CASSLGPPGQGRYGYTF	TGTGCCAGCAGCTTAGGTCCGCCGGGACAGGGACGCTATGGCTACACCTTC
TRBV6-5	NA	TRBJ2-4	NA	11	CASSYPGQQYF	TGTGCCAGCAGTTACCCGGGACAACAGTACTTC
TRBV5-4	NA	TRBJ2-7	NA	15	CASSLNRVSSYEQYF	TGTGCCAGCAGCTTAAATCGAGTTAGCTCCTACGAGCAGTACTTC
TRBV28	NA	TRBJ1-1	NA	13	CASSLPENTEAFF	TGTGCCAGCAGTTTGCCAGAGAACACTGAAGCTTTCTTT
TRBV6-1	NA	TRBJ2-5	NA	18	CASSERRPGRAEKETQYF	TGTGCCAGCAGTGAAAGGAGACCCGGGAGAGCGGAAAAAGAGACCCAGTACTTC
TRBV6-1	NA	TRBJ2-7	TRBD2	15	CASSENALAGREQYF	TGTGCCAGCAGTGAGAATGCACTAGCGGGACGCGAGCAGTACTTC
TRBV5-1	few	TRBJ1-3	NA	15	CASSLGGGSGNTIYF	TGCGCCAGCAGCTTAGGTGGGGGCAGCGGAAACACCATATATTTT
TRBV25-1	NA	TRBJ2-1	TRBD1	15	CASRRTTGGHNEQFF	TGTGCCAGCAGGCGGACGACAGGGGGACACAATGAGCAGTTCTTC
TRBV5-4	NA	TRBJ2-1	TRBD2	17	CASSPMTSGRVRNEQFF	TGTGCCAGCAGCCCTATGACTAGCGGGAGGGTGAGGAATGAGCAGTTCTTC
TRBV18	NA	TRBJ1-2	NA	13	CASSPGRNYGYTF	TGTGCCAGCTCACCGGGGCGAAACTATGGCTACACCTTC
TRBV6-2/TRBV6-3	NA	TRBJ2-7	NA	14	CASSSPYSTYEQYF	TGTGCCAGCAGTTCACCCTACAGCACCTACGAGCAGTACTTC
TRBV15	NA	TRBJ2-2	TRBD1	16	CATSRVATGVAGELFF	TGTGCCACCAGCAGAGTTGCGACAGGGGTAGCCGGGGAGCTGTTTTTT
TRBV9	NA	TRBJ2-3	TRBD2	18	CASSVADESGRGIYTQYF	TGTGCCAGCAGCGTAGCTGACGAAAGCGGGAGAGGAATATATACGCAGTATTTT
TRBV5-4	few	TRBJ2-7	NA	15	CASSLAGLPSYEQYF	TGTGCCAGCAGCCTGGCGGGACTCCCCTCCTACGAGCAGTACTTC
TRBV28	NA	TRBJ2-3	NA	14	CASSPSGRPDTQYF	TGTGCCAGCAGCCCATCAGGTAGGCCAGATACGCAGTATTTT
TRBV27	NA	TRBJ2-7	NA	13	CASGGGLSYEQYF	TGTGCCAGCGGGGGAGGCCTCTCCTACGAGCAGTACTTC
TRBV5-6	NA	TRBJ2-1	TRBD2	12	CASSVGRNEQFF	TGTGCCAGCAGCGTCGGGAGGAATGAGCAGTTCTTC
TRBV15	NA	TRBJ1-2	TRBD1	14	CATSPGTGWDGYTF	TGTGCCACCAGTCCCGGGACAGGGTGGGATGGCTACACCTTC
TRBV28	NA	TRBJ2-5	NA	13	CARGGTIQETQYF	TGTGCCAGGGGGGGGACAATCCAAGAGACCCAGTACTTC
TRBV9	once	TRBJ1-5	TRBD1	15	CASSVGQGSNQPQHF	TGTGCCAGCAGCGTAGGACAGGGCAGCAATCAGCCCCAGCATTTT
TRBV29-1	NA	TRBJ1-2	TRBD1	12	CSVSGQGDGYTF	TGCAGCGTGAGTGGACAGGGAGATGGCTACACCTTC
TRBV27	NA	TRBJ2-3	NA	16	CASRWRGLGLTDTQYF	TGTGCCAGCAGATGGAGGGGGCTCGGGTTAACAGATACGCAGTATTTT
TRBV6-5	NA	TRBJ1-4	TRBD1	16	CASSYSATGTNEKLFF	TGTGCCAGCAGTTACTCGGCGACAGGGACTAATGAAAAACTGTTTTTT
TRBV28	NA	TRBJ2-1	TRBD2	16	CASTFSGLAATNEQFF	TGTGCCAGCACCTTTTCTGGACTAGCGGCTACCAATGAGCAGTTCTTC